This T cell receptor beta chain was recorded in a study of prognosis after radiotherapy for stage I lung cancer. Turning to the study itself: Recruitment took place in Nanjing, China, where patients with stage I non-small cell lung cancer were enrolled between April 2018 and January 2019. A handful of patients developed distant metastases (median about 7 months) after radiotherapy; 15 showed no significant progression.

A word on this clonotype: Its specificity is unknown. Given a much more abundant clone one base away, this may be a read error.

Multiplex PCR, run in two rounds, amplified TCR beta CDR3 from genomic DNA. First-round PCR used primers specific to each TRBV and TRBJ gene. TCRdb independently ran MiXCR on the multiplex PCR reads; one entry per CDR3 protein. The sample lists fewer than 30,000 distinct CDR3 sequences; around 46% were seen once. General study findings and limits: Lower values of Shannon entropy after stereotactic body radiation therapy were seen in patients who developed distant metastases.

This CDR3 region has 15 residues. Trimming shortened V by 6 bases and J by 4 bases, and 13 bases separated the two germline ends. Germline V lookup: CDR1 KGHSH, CDR2 LQKENI. The J gene is TRBJ2-6, the V gene TRBV18; D ambiguous. This TCR was sampled from a donor at least 50 years old with non-small cell lung cancer. The input for sequencing was PBMCs, taken before or after stereotactic body radiation therapy (not recorded which). The CDR3 DNA follows: TGTGCCAGCTCGATCGAACAGAGCGGGGCCAACGTCCTGACTTTC. This gives the protein CASSIEQSGANVLTF. Drawing the rest from reference TRBV18 and TRBJ2-6, the complete variable domain is NAGVMQNPRHLVRRRGQEARLRCSPMKGHSHVYWYRQLPEEGLKFMVYLQKENIIDESGMPKERFSAEFPKEGPSILRIQQVVRGDSAAYFCASSIEQSGANVLTFGAGSRLTVL.